A selection of T cell receptor beta chains follows, all from one sample in a study of post-analysis software for immune sequencing data. TCRdb re-called the PCR reads with MiXCR, one entry per CDR3 protein. Here the sample spans hundreds of thousands of distinct CDR3 sequences, roughly 27% being singletons. What was sequenced was blood. The source is a girl aged 10-17 years with multiple sclerosis. CDR3s include the opening cysteine and the closing phenylalanine or tryptophan. D genes are given only for firm matches. Size tells how often a clone was seen (once, few, many) or the class of an expanded clone, and some rows leave it out.

clone size | J gene | V gene | D gene | CDR3 protein | CDR3 DNA
- | TRBJ1-1 | TRBV28 | - | CASSLDRYRTEAFF | TGTGCCAGCAGTTTAGACAGGTATCGCACTGAAGCTTTCTTT
- | TRBJ1-5 | TRBV20-1 | TRBD1 | CSARGSGQVLQPQHF | TGCAGTGCTAGAGGATCGGGACAGGTTTTACAGCCCCAGCATTTT
few | TRBJ2-5 | TRBV6-2/TRBV6-3 | - | CASSYIQEQETQYF | TGTGCCAGCAGTTACATCCAGGAACAAGAGACCCAGTACTTC
- | TRBJ2-7 | TRBV20-1 | - | CSANAGLLGEQYF | TGCAGTGCTAACGCCGGGCTCCTGGGGGAGCAGTACTTC
few | TRBJ2-1 | TRBV2 | - | CATERKYNEQFF | TGTGCCACCGAGCGGAAGTACAATGAGCAGTTCTTC
few | TRBJ2-4 | TRBV7-2 | - | CASSLGQALNIQYF | TGTGCCAGCAGCTTAGGACAGGCGTTAAACATTCAGTACTTC
- | TRBJ1-2 | TRBV19 | - | CASSPGIGTNYGYTF | TGTGCCAGTAGTCCAGGAATCGGGACTAACTATGGCTACACCTTC
- | TRBJ2-1 | TRBV29-1 | - | CSVAATTQFF | TGCAGCGTTGCAGCGACAACTCAGTTCTTC
- | TRBJ2-1 | TRBV5-1 | - | CASSLDLGSYNEQFF | TGCGCCAGCAGCCTGGACCTGGGTTCCTACAATGAGCAGTTCTTC
- | TRBJ1-1 | TRBV20-1 | - | CSARPVEGGRGTEAFF | TGCAGTGCTAGACCCGTAGAAGGTGGCCGGGGCACTGAAGCTTTCTTT
few | TRBJ2-1 | TRBV10-3 | - | CAISESPGRTYNEQFF | TGTGCCATCAGTGAGTCACCGGGACGAACCTACAATGAGCAGTTCTTC
few | TRBJ1-4 | TRBV5-1 | - | CASSTGQINEKLFF | TGCGCCAGCAGCACAGGACAGATTAATGAAAAACTGTTTTTT
few | TRBJ2-4 | TRBV5-1 | - | CASSLGRNPAKTNIQYF | TGCGCCAGCAGCTTGGGGAGAAATCCGGCGAAGACAAACATTCAGTACTTC
few | TRBJ2-1 | TRBV15 | TRBD2 | CATTGGRSHNEQFF | TGTGCCACCACCGGGGGGAGGAGTCACAATGAGCAGTTCTTC
few | TRBJ2-3 | TRBV20-1 | - | CSASRGGGDTQYF | TGCAGTGCTAGCCGGGGAGGTGGAGATACGCAGTATTTT
many | TRBJ1-6 | TRBV12-3/TRBV12-4 | - | CASSWSRGDSPLHF | TGTGCCAGCAGCTGGTCCAGAGGGGATTCACCCCTCCACTTT
few | TRBJ2-1 | TRBV20-1 | TRBD2 | CSARDRSGTYNEQFF | TGCAGTGCTAGAGATCGAAGCGGGACCTACAATGAGCAGTTCTTC
- | TRBJ2-5 | TRBV28 | TRBD2 | CASSWGGTSGQETQYF | TGTGCCAGCAGTTGGGGAGGGACTAGCGGTCAAGAGACCCAGTACTTC
- | TRBJ1-2 | TRBV29-1 | - | CSTYRGGEGYTF | TGCAGCACCTATAGGGGGGGCGAAGGCTACACCTTC
- | TRBJ2-5 | TRBV29-1 | TRBD1 | CSGLGQGRETQYF | TGCAGCGGGCTAGGACAGGGTCGGGAGACCCAGTACTTC
few | TRBJ2-3 | TRBV13 | TRBD2 | CASSELAGLADTQYF | TGTGCCAGCAGCGAACTAGCGGGGCTTGCAGATACGCAGTATTTT
few | TRBJ2-5 | TRBV20-1 | - | CSAGGAATQYF | TGCAGTGCTGGGGGGGCCGCTACCCAGTACTTC
few | TRBJ2-3 | TRBV7-9 | TRBD2 | CASSPRGARDTDTQYF | TGTGCCAGCAGCCCGCGGGGGGCTAGAGACACAGATACGCAGTATTTT
few | TRBJ2-1 | TRBV12-5 | TRBD2 | CASGPGLAGPYNEQFF | TGTGCTAGTGGCCCGGGACTAGCGGGTCCCTACAATGAGCAGTTCTTC
- | TRBJ2-1 | TRBV5-6 | TRBD2 | CASSRAGRVSNEQFF | TGTGCCAGCAGCCGGGCCGGGAGGGTCTCCAATGAGCAGTTCTTC
few | TRBJ1-2 | TRBV4-1 | - | CASSQDEGSRGGYTF | TGCGCCAGCAGCCAAGATGAGGGCAGCCGGGGTGGCTACACCTTC
- | TRBJ2-6 | TRBV7-8 | TRBD2 | CASSSRTGGRYPGANVLTF | TGTGCCAGCAGCTCACGGACTGGCGGGAGGTACCCTGGGGCCAACGTCCTGACTTTC
- | TRBJ2-1 | TRBV7-8 | - | CASSPRTASYNEQFF | TGTGCCAGCAGCCCGAGGACAGCATCCTACAATGAGCAGTTCTTC
few | TRBJ2-5 | TRBV4-2 | - | CASSQDGGGGTETQYF | TGTGCCAGCAGCCAAGATGGAGGGGGGGGGACGGAGACCCAGTACTTC
- | TRBJ1-1 | TRBV20-1 | - | CSASGRVATEAFF | TGCAGTGCTAGCGGACGTGTGGCCACTGAAGCTTTCTTT
- | TRBJ2-1 | TRBV9 | - | CASSVGRAYNEQFF | TGTGCCAGCAGCGTAGGGAGAGCCTACAATGAGCAGTTCTTC
few | TRBJ1-1 | TRBV20-1 | - | CSARPNWGTEAFF | TGCAGTGCCCGTCCCAACTGGGGAACTGAAGCTTTCTTT
- | TRBJ2-4 | TRBV9 | - | CASSVGGGAKNIQYF | TGTGCCAGCAGCGTAGGCGGGGGCGCCAAAAACATTCAGTACTTC
- | TRBJ2-5 | TRBV3-1 | TRBD1 | CASSQDLWTGHPETQYF | TGTGCCAGCAGCCAAGATTTATGGACAGGGCATCCGGAGACCCAGTACTTC
many | TRBJ2-1 | TRBV10-3 | - | CAISDTGIEQFF | TGTGCCATCAGTGACACGGGCATAGAGCAGTTCTTC
few | TRBJ2-1 | TRBV9 | - | CASSGRSREQFF | TGTGCCAGCAGCGGGAGATCGCGTGAGCAGTTCTTC
many | TRBJ2-3 | TRBV6-6 | TRBD2 | CASKGLPSDTQYF | TGTGCCAGCAAGGGACTACCTAGTGATACGCAGTATTTT
few | TRBJ1-4 | TRBV12-3/TRBV12-4 | - | CASSLWGGIEKLFF | TGTGCCAGCAGTTTATGGGGGGGTATAGAAAAACTGTTTTTT
- | TRBJ2-1 | TRBV29-1 | - | CSVGLAANNEQFF | TGCAGCGTTGGGTTAGCGGCCAACAATGAGCAGTTCTTC
few | TRBJ2-7 | TRBV7-9 | TRBD1 | CASSTRTGLAYEQYF | TGTGCCAGCAGCACCCGGACAGGCCTCGCCTACGAGCAGTACTTC
- | TRBJ2-7 | TRBV15 | - | CATSREFSFGDRFYEQYF | TGTGCCACCAGCAGAGAGTTTTCGTTCGGGGACCGCTTCTACGAGCAGTACTTC
few | TRBJ2-1 | TRBV5-6 | - | CASSLLVDEQFF | TGTGCCAGCAGCTTATTGGTGGATGAGCAGTTCTTC
many | TRBJ2-3 | TRBV29-1 | TRBD1 | CSVQGTLTGVTDTQYF | TGCAGCGTTCAAGGCACTTTAACAGGGGTCACAGATACGCAGTATTTT
few | TRBJ1-2 | TRBV12-3/TRBV12-4 | - | CASSFSGVDGYTF | TGTGCCAGCAGTTTTTCAGGGGTCGATGGCTACACCTTC
- | TRBJ2-3 | TRBV9 | - | CASSPTGRATDTQYF | TGTGCCAGCAGCCCCACCGGTAGGGCCACAGATACGCAGTATTTT
many | TRBJ2-7 | TRBV7-2 | - | CASSLAVVYEQYF | TGTGCCAGCAGTTTAGCGGTAGTATACGAGCAGTACTTC
- | TRBJ1-1 | TRBV5-1 | - | CALDVGEGTEAFF | TGCGCCTTAGACGTCGGGGAAGGCACTGAAGCTTTCTTT
few | TRBJ1-2 | TRBV12-3/TRBV12-4 | TRBD1 | CASGRDSKNYGYTF | TGTGCCAGCGGCCGGGACAGTAAGAACTATGGCTACACCTTC
- | TRBJ2-7 | TRBV10-3 | TRBD2 | CAISGPNSQRERVEQYF | TGTGCCATCAGTGGACCCAATTCCCAGCGGGAGCGGGTCGAGCAGTACTTC
many | TRBJ2-5 | TRBV29-1 | - | CSVVPGNQETQYF | TGCAGCGTTGTCCCCGGGAACCAAGAGACCCAGTACTTC
few | TRBJ2-4 | TRBV5-5 | - | CASSFWARVAKNIQYF | TGTGCCAGCAGCTTTTGGGCGCGGGTAGCCAAAAACATTCAGTACTTC
- | TRBJ2-7 | TRBV9 | - | CASSPASRTATYEQYF | TGTGCCAGCAGCCCGGCGAGTAGGACAGCGACCTACGAGCAGTACTTC
few | TRBJ1-2 | TRBV9 | - | CASSPRGSQGYTF | TGTGCCAGCAGCCCCCGAGGGTCACAGGGCTACACCTTC
once | TRBJ2-1 | TRBV2 | - | CASRSGVSYNEQFF | TGTGCCAGCAGATCGGGAGTTTCCTACAATGAGCAGTTCTTC
few | TRBJ2-7 | TRBV7-9 | - | CASSHSGRSSYEQYF | TGTGCCAGCAGCCATTCCGGACGGAGCTCCTACGAGCAGTACTTC
- | TRBJ2-3 | TRBV12-3/TRBV12-4 | TRBD2 | CASSLTSGYTDTQYF | TGTGCCAGCAGTTTAACTAGCGGCTACACAGATACGCAGTATTTT
- | TRBJ2-1 | TRBV7-8 | - | CASGLGNNEQFF | TGTGCCAGCGGCCTGGGAAACAATGAGCAGTTCTTC